A selection of T cell receptor beta chains follows, all from one sample in a study of blood T cell repertoires in COVID-19. Assay used: immunoSEQ multiplex PCR; TCRdb lists only in-frame clones, some missing. Of a few hundred thousand clones in the sample, roughly nine tenths were seen once. Sequencing was done on a sample of PBMCs or T cells enriched from blood (not recorded which). Receptors originate from a woman aged 18 to 35 who had recovered from COVID-19. CDR3s include the opening cysteine and the closing phenylalanine or tryptophan. D genes are given only for firm matches. Clone size is not always given. Where it is, it says once, few, many or a class for expanded clones.

len: 14; abundance: .; d_gene: TRBD1; v_gene: TRBV27; j_gene: TRBJ1-2; CDR3nt: TGTGCCAGCAGTGCCGGGACAGGGTACTATGGCTACACCTTC; CDR3aa: CASSAGTGYYGYTF
len: 15; abundance: .; d_gene: TRBD1; v_gene: TRBV7-2; j_gene: TRBJ2-7; CDR3nt: TGTGCCAGCAGCTCTTGGACAGGGATTGGGTACGAGCAGTACTTC; CDR3aa: CASSSWTGIGYEQYF
len: 11; abundance: .; d_gene: .; v_gene: TRBV25-1; j_gene: TRBJ2-5; CDR3nt: TGTGCCAGCAGCGTAGTAAAGACCCAGTACTTC; CDR3aa: CASSVVKTQYF
len: 14; abundance: .; d_gene: .; v_gene: TRBV6-2/TRBV6-3; j_gene: TRBJ1-5; CDR3nt: TGTGCCAGCAGCCTAATTCTAGGCAATCAGCCCCAGCATTTT; CDR3aa: CASSLILGNQPQHF
len: 13; abundance: .; d_gene: TRBD1; v_gene: TRBV28; j_gene: TRBJ1-5; CDR3nt: TGTGCCAGCAGTTGGACAGGGACTCAGCCCCAGCATTTT; CDR3aa: CASSWTGTQPQHF
len: 13; abundance: .; d_gene: .; v_gene: TRBV11-2; j_gene: TRBJ2-5; CDR3nt: TGTGCCAGCAGGGAACAGGGAAGAGAGACCCAGTACTTC; CDR3aa: CASREQGRETQYF
len: 15; abundance: .; d_gene: TRBD2; v_gene: TRBV5-1; j_gene: TRBJ2-5; CDR3nt: TGCGCCAGCAGCTTAGCACTAGCGGACCCCGAGACCCAGTACTTC; CDR3aa: CASSLALADPETQYF
len: 13; abundance: .; d_gene: .; v_gene: TRBV10-3; j_gene: TRBJ2-2; CDR3nt: TGTGCCATCAGTGACAGGGAAGGAGGGGAGCTGTTTTTT; CDR3aa: CAISDREGGELFF
len: 15; abundance: .; d_gene: TRBD2; v_gene: TRBV5-1; j_gene: TRBJ2-3; CDR3nt: TGCGCCAGCAGCCCTAGCGGGGCCAGCACAGATACGCAGTATTTT; CDR3aa: CASSPSGASTDTQYF
len: 15; abundance: once; d_gene: .; v_gene: TRBV27; j_gene: TRBJ2-7; CDR3nt: TGTGCCAGCAGTTTAGGTGGGAGTGGGGTCCACGAGCAGTACTTC; CDR3aa: CASSLGGSGVHEQYF
len: 14; abundance: .; d_gene: .; v_gene: TRBV7-6; j_gene: TRBJ1-6; CDR3nt: TGTGCCAGCAGCACCTCGGGGGGTAATTCACCCCTCCACTTT; CDR3aa: CASSTSGGNSPLHF
len: 15; abundance: .; d_gene: TRBD1; v_gene: TRBV5-5; j_gene: TRBJ2-7; CDR3nt: TGTGCCAGCAGCTGGCCGGGACAGATGATGTACGAGCAGTACTTC; CDR3aa: CASSWPGQMMYEQYF
len: 16; abundance: .; d_gene: .; v_gene: TRBV6-1; j_gene: TRBJ1-4; CDR3nt: TGTGCCAGCAGTGATCAGACCGGGGATGATAATGAAAAACTGTTTTTT; CDR3aa: CASSDQTGDDNEKLFF
len: 15; abundance: .; d_gene: TRBD1; v_gene: TRBV19; j_gene: TRBJ1-5; CDR3nt: TGTGCCAGTAGATTTCAGGGGGCTGTTGGTCAGCCCCAGCATTTT; CDR3aa: CASRFQGAVGQPQHF
len: 15; abundance: .; d_gene: TRBD1; v_gene: TRBV5-1; j_gene: TRBJ1-5; CDR3nt: TGCGCCAGCAGACTGTCGACAGGGGACAATCAGCCCCAGCATTTT; CDR3aa: CASRLSTGDNQPQHF
len: 15; abundance: .; d_gene: .; v_gene: TRBV5-8; j_gene: TRBJ2-3; CDR3nt: TGTGCCAGCAGCCCCCGGAGGGCCGGCACAGATACGCAGTATTTT; CDR3aa: CASSPRRAGTDTQYF
len: 17; abundance: .; d_gene: .; v_gene: TRBV19; j_gene: TRBJ1-5; CDR3nt: TGTGCCAGTAGTGCCGACGACAGACCCTATAGCAATCAGCCCCAGCATTTT; CDR3aa: CASSADDRPYSNQPQHF
len: 13; abundance: few; d_gene: .; v_gene: TRBV2; j_gene: TRBJ1-6; CDR3nt: TGTGCCAGCACGACAGCCATTAATTCACCCCTCCACTTT; CDR3aa: CASTTAINSPLHF
len: 13; abundance: .; d_gene: .; v_gene: TRBV24-1; j_gene: TRBJ2-3; CDR3nt: TGTGCCACCAGTGACCCCTCTAAACATACGCAGTATTTT; CDR3aa: CATSDPSKHTQYF
len: 15; abundance: once; d_gene: TRBD1; v_gene: TRBV27; j_gene: TRBJ1-2; CDR3nt: TGTGCCAGCAGTTTATTCACAGGGGATAACTATGGCTACACCTTC; CDR3aa: CASSLFTGDNYGYTF
len: 14; abundance: .; d_gene: .; v_gene: TRBV5-1; j_gene: TRBJ1-5; CDR3nt: TGCGCCAGCAGCACTACAGGGAGGGATCAGCCCCAGCATTTT; CDR3aa: CASSTTGRDQPQHF
len: 13; abundance: few; d_gene: .; v_gene: TRBV6-5; j_gene: TRBJ2-2; CDR3nt: TGTGCCAGCAGTAATGACTATGGGGGGGAGCTGTTTTTT; CDR3aa: CASSNDYGGELFF
len: 15; abundance: .; d_gene: TRBD2; v_gene: TRBV3-1/TRBV3-2; j_gene: TRBJ2-1; CDR3nt: TGTGCCAGCAGCCTAGCGGGGGGGCCTTACAATGAGCAGTTCTTC; CDR3aa: CASSLAGGPYNEQFF
len: 14; abundance: .; d_gene: .; v_gene: TRBV9; j_gene: TRBJ2-2; CDR3nt: TGTGCCAGCAGTCTGGGGTTCGGGGCCGGGGAGCTGTTTTTT; CDR3aa: CASSLGFGAGELFF
len: 13; abundance: few; d_gene: .; v_gene: TRBV5-4; j_gene: TRBJ2-7; CDR3nt: TGTGCCAGCAGCCCTAGGACAAGCTACGAGCAGTACTTC; CDR3aa: CASSPRTSYEQYF
len: 15; abundance: once; d_gene: TRBD1; v_gene: TRBV5-6; j_gene: TRBJ1-1; CDR3nt: TGTGCCAGCAGCCGCCATGGACAGGGTTTCACTGAAGCTTTCTTT; CDR3aa: CASSRHGQGFTEAFF
len: 10; abundance: .; d_gene: .; v_gene: TRBV6-5; j_gene: TRBJ1-5; CDR3nt: TGTGCCAGCACAGGGGAGTCCCAGCATTTT; CDR3aa: CASTGESQHF
len: 16; abundance: .; d_gene: TRBD1; v_gene: TRBV28; j_gene: TRBJ1-5; CDR3nt: TGTGCCAGCAGTTTTGCGCGGGACAGGGGTGATCAGCCCCAGCATTTT; CDR3aa: CASSFARDRGDQPQHF
len: 16; abundance: .; d_gene: .; v_gene: TRBV15; j_gene: TRBJ1-1; CDR3nt: TGTGCCACCAGCAGAGAATCCGGGACTGTTAACACTGAAGCTTTCTTT; CDR3aa: CATSRESGTVNTEAFF
len: 13; abundance: .; d_gene: .; v_gene: TRBV3-1/TRBV3-2; j_gene: TRBJ2-5; CDR3nt: TGTGCCAGCAGCCCAAGGCGGGGAGAGACCCAGTACTTC; CDR3aa: CASSPRRGETQYF
len: 16; abundance: .; d_gene: TRBD2; v_gene: TRBV5-4; j_gene: TRBJ2-3; CDR3nt: TGTGCCAGCAGCGGGTCGTCTAGCGGGGGAACAGATACGCAGTATTTT; CDR3aa: CASSGSSSGGTDTQYF
len: 14; abundance: .; d_gene: .; v_gene: TRBV28; j_gene: TRBJ1-4; CDR3nt: TGTGCCGTAGGAGCCGAGCATATTAATGAAAAACTGTTTTTT; CDR3aa: CAVGAEHINEKLFF
len: 15; abundance: .; d_gene: .; v_gene: TRBV6-5; j_gene: TRBJ1-4; CDR3nt: TGTGCCAGCAGTTACTCGGGGACACCAAATGAAAAACTGTTTTTT; CDR3aa: CASSYSGTPNEKLFF
len: 16; abundance: .; d_gene: .; v_gene: TRBV7-9; j_gene: TRBJ2-1; CDR3nt: TGTGCCAGCAGCCATCTACTGTCCACCTCCTACAATGAGCAGTTCTTC; CDR3aa: CASSHLLSTSYNEQFF
len: 16; abundance: few; d_gene: TRBD2; v_gene: TRBV2; j_gene: TRBJ2-2; CDR3nt: TGTGCCAGCAGTAGGCTAGCGGGGGGCAACACCGGGGAGCTGTTTTTT; CDR3aa: CASSRLAGGNTGELFF
len: 13; abundance: .; d_gene: .; v_gene: TRBV28; j_gene: TRBJ1-4; CDR3nt: TGTGCCAGCAGTTTAGCCGGGAATGAAAAACTGTTTTTT; CDR3aa: CASSLAGNEKLFF
len: 13; abundance: .; d_gene: .; v_gene: TRBV6-1; j_gene: TRBJ2-7; CDR3nt: TGTGCCAGCAGTGAAGCTGGTGCGAGTGAGCAGTACTTC; CDR3aa: CASSEAGASEQYF
len: 15; abundance: .; d_gene: TRBD1; v_gene: TRBV28; j_gene: TRBJ1-2; CDR3nt: TGTGCCAGCAGTTTATCAGACAGGGATTTTCTTGGTTACACCTTC; CDR3aa: CASSLSDRDFLGYTF
len: 13; abundance: .; d_gene: .; v_gene: TRBV7-2; j_gene: TRBJ1-1; CDR3nt: TGTGCCAGCAGCTTCAGGGGGAACACTGAAGCTTTCTTT; CDR3aa: CASSFRGNTEAFF
len: 15; abundance: .; d_gene: TRBD2; v_gene: TRBV5-1; j_gene: TRBJ2-5; CDR3nt: TGCGCCAGCAGCTTAAGCGGGGGCCCACAAGAGACCCAGTACTTC; CDR3aa: CASSLSGGPQETQYF
len: 15; abundance: .; d_gene: .; v_gene: TRBV5-5; j_gene: TRBJ1-2; CDR3nt: TGTGCCAGCAGCTTGGGGGGACATCGGAGCTATGGCTACACCTTC; CDR3aa: CASSLGGHRSYGYTF
len: 18; abundance: .; d_gene: TRBD1; v_gene: TRBV6-1; j_gene: TRBJ1-2; CDR3nt: TGTGCCAGCAGTGATTTAAACAGGGGGCCCCTCTTCTCCTATGGCTACACCTTC; CDR3aa: CASSDLNRGPLFSYGYTF
len: 15; abundance: once; d_gene: TRBD1; v_gene: TRBV30; j_gene: TRBJ1-5; CDR3nt: TGTGCCTGGAGTCGGGACAGGGGTTTCAATCAGCCCCAGCATTTT; CDR3aa: CAWSRDRGFNQPQHF
len: 15; abundance: .; d_gene: TRBD1; v_gene: TRBV28; j_gene: TRBJ1-6; CDR3nt: TGTGCCAGCACCACCCGCCAGGGGGAAAATTCACCCCTCCACTTT; CDR3aa: CASTTRQGENSPLHF
len: 15; abundance: .; d_gene: TRBD1; v_gene: TRBV5-1; j_gene: TRBJ1-3; CDR3nt: TGCGCCAGCAGCCACGACAGGGAACTCGAAAACACCATATATTTT; CDR3aa: CASSHDRELENTIYF
len: 15; abundance: .; d_gene: TRBD1; v_gene: TRBV2; j_gene: TRBJ1-3; CDR3nt: TGTGCCAGCAGTCCGGGACAGAGATCTGGAAACACCATATATTTT; CDR3aa: CASSPGQRSGNTIYF
len: 14; abundance: few; d_gene: .; v_gene: TRBV11-2; j_gene: TRBJ1-3; CDR3nt: TGTGCCAGCAGCTTAGAAGGGGTCGGAAACACCATATATTTT; CDR3aa: CASSLEGVGNTIYF